This TCR beta chain emerged from a study of shared clonotypes between healthy human individuals. Study information: The people who gave samples were a couple of women and a few men aged 18 to 49. Per-donor plates numbered three CD4 naive, three CD4 memory, two CD8 naive and one CD8 memory. Study-wide results and limits: Sequencing depth was expected to influence donor clonotype sharing.

This CDR3 region has 13 residues. Trimming shortened V by 0 bases and J by 5 bases, and 10 bases separated the two germline ends. Germline lookup yields CDR1 GTSNPN and CDR2 SVGIG (reference sequence). The authors' processing: Filtering of immunoSEQ junctional sequences could not match full-length read filtering. Clones were sequenced by immunoSEQ multiplex PCR, and TCRdb holds only the in-frame ones, with some missing. That table furnishes V, J and clone size, whereas the DNA furnished D and trimming. The sample has around 510,000 clones, around 95% seen once; the top ten hold about 0.067%. This clone was recorded once. What it binds is not known.

This sequence joins TRBV30 and TRBJ1-2; D is unclear. The sequence came from a woman under 40 in good health. Sequencing was performed on naive CD4+ T cells sorted from blood. Subset defined: CD45RA+ positively selected. The DNA of the CDR3 is TGTGCCTGGAGTGTGGGGTACCCATATGGCTACACCTTC. It translates to CAWSVGYPYGYTF.